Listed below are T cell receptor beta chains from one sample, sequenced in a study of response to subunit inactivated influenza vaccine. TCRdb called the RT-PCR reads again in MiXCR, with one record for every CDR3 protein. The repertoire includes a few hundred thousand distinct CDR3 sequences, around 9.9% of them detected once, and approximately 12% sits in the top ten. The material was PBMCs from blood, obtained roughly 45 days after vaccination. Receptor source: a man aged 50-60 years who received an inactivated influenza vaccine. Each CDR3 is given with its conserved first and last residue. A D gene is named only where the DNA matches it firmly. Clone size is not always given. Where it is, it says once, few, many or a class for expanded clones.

CDR3 DNA: TGCAGTGCCCAAGAGACTAGCGGGGGGCCTGCAAAGACCCAGTACTTC
CDR3 protein: CSAQETSGGPAKTQYF
J gene: TRBJ2-5
D gene: TRBD2
clone size: few
V gene: TRBV20-1

CDR3 DNA: TGTGCCAGCAGGAAGACTAGCGGGGGACCCTACGAGCAGTACTTC
CDR3 protein: CASRKTSGGPYEQYF
J gene: TRBJ2-7
D gene: TRBD2
clone size: few
V gene: TRBV3-1

CDR3 DNA: TGTGCCAGCAGCCCGGGGGGCACAGTTAACTATGGCTACACCTTC
CDR3 protein: CASSPGGTVNYGYTF
J gene: TRBJ1-2
D gene: .
clone size: .
V gene: TRBV7-9

CDR3 DNA: TGCGCCAGCAGCTTGACCATCCCAGAGGAGACCCAGTACTTC
CDR3 protein: CASSLTIPEETQYF
J gene: TRBJ2-5
D gene: .
clone size: few
V gene: TRBV5-1

CDR3 DNA: TGTGCCAGCAGTTACTCAGACAGGGGAAAGACCCAGTACTTC
CDR3 protein: CASSYSDRGKTQYF
J gene: TRBJ2-5
D gene: TRBD1
clone size: many
V gene: TRBV6-5

CDR3 DNA: TGCGCCAGCAGCAATACAGAGAGCTCCTACAATGAGCAGTTCTTC
CDR3 protein: CASSNTESSYNEQFF
J gene: TRBJ2-1
D gene: .
clone size: many
V gene: TRBV5-1

CDR3 DNA: TGCAGTGCTAGAGTAAGAGAGACCCAGTACTTC
CDR3 protein: CSARVRETQYF
J gene: TRBJ2-5
D gene: .
clone size: few
V gene: TRBV20-1

CDR3 DNA: TGTGCCAGCAGCTCCTCGGGACTAGCGGTTTTGGGCAATGAGCAGTTCTTC
CDR3 protein: CASSSSGLAVLGNEQFF
J gene: TRBJ2-1
D gene: TRBD2
clone size: .
V gene: TRBV7-9

CDR3 DNA: TGTGCCAGCAGAGAAGAGGGAAGAACCTATGGCTACACCTTC
CDR3 protein: CASREEGRTYGYTF
J gene: TRBJ1-2
D gene: .
clone size: few
V gene: TRBV28

CDR3 DNA: TGCAGTGCTAGAGATCAGAGGAGCGGTACAGATACGCAGTATTTT
CDR3 protein: CSARDQRSGTDTQYF
J gene: TRBJ2-3
D gene: .
clone size: many
V gene: TRBV20-1

CDR3 DNA: TGTGCCATCAGTGGGGAAGCGGGGAGCTCCTACAATGAGCAGTTCTTC
CDR3 protein: CAISGEAGSSYNEQFF
J gene: TRBJ2-1
D gene: TRBD2
clone size: many
V gene: TRBV10-3

CDR3 DNA: TGTGCCAGCAGTTTAGCACCCGGACTAGCTGCCAATGAGCAGTTCTTC
CDR3 protein: CASSLAPGLAANEQFF
J gene: TRBJ2-1
D gene: TRBD2
clone size: .
V gene: TRBV28

CDR3 DNA: TGCGCCAGCAGCTTGTCCGGGCCGGGGGAGGAGACCCAGTACTTC
CDR3 protein: CASSLSGPGEETQYF
J gene: TRBJ2-5
D gene: .
clone size: few
V gene: TRBV5-1

CDR3 DNA: TGCGCCAGCAGCCGGGACAGGGCCGAGACCCAGTACTTC
CDR3 protein: CASSRDRAETQYF
J gene: TRBJ2-5
D gene: TRBD1
clone size: many
V gene: TRBV5-1

CDR3 DNA: TGCAGTGCTAGAGAGCAGGGGCGGGGGGCCCAAGAGACCCAGTACTTC
CDR3 protein: CSAREQGRGAQETQYF
J gene: TRBJ2-5
D gene: TRBD2
clone size: few
V gene: TRBV20-1

CDR3 DNA: TGTGCCAGCAGCTCCCCCGGTGATAGGGGACACACCGGGGAGCTGTTTTTT
CDR3 protein: CASSSPGDRGHTGELFF
J gene: TRBJ2-2
D gene: .
clone size: many
V gene: TRBV11-2

CDR3 DNA: TGTGCCAGCAGGCCCGCAGGGACTAGCGGGGCGAGGGAGCAGTACTTC
CDR3 protein: CASRPAGTSGAREQYF
J gene: TRBJ2-7
D gene: TRBD2
clone size: .
V gene: TRBV3-1

CDR3 DNA: TGTGCCATCAGTGAGTCGGTAGCGGGAATGACGCAGTATTTT
CDR3 protein: CAISESVAGMTQYF
J gene: TRBJ2-3
D gene: TRBD2
clone size: .
V gene: TRBV10-3

CDR3 DNA: TGTGCCAGCGATACAGGCCCTAATGAAAAACTGTTTTTT
CDR3 protein: CASDTGPNEKLFF
J gene: TRBJ1-4
D gene: .
clone size: .
V gene: TRBV6-1

CDR3 DNA: TGCGCCAGTCGCACGTCTAGCGGGAGGGCTACCGGGGAGCTGTTTTTT
CDR3 protein: CASRTSSGRATGELFF
J gene: TRBJ2-2
D gene: TRBD2
clone size: few
V gene: TRBV4-3

CDR3 DNA: TGTGCCAGCAGTTACAGCAGGGGGAGTAATGAAAAACTGTTTTTT
CDR3 protein: CASSYSRGSNEKLFF
J gene: TRBJ1-4
D gene: TRBD1
clone size: .
V gene: TRBV6-5

CDR3 DNA: TGTGCCAGCAGCTTGGATAATCAGCCCCAGCATTTT
CDR3 protein: CASSLDNQPQHF
J gene: TRBJ1-5
D gene: .
clone size: many
V gene: TRBV7-9

CDR3 DNA: TGTGCCAGCAATCGGCTGGGGGGGGCCAAAAACATTCAGTACTTC
CDR3 protein: CASNRLGGAKNIQYF
J gene: TRBJ2-4
D gene: TRBD2
clone size: few
V gene: TRBV9

CDR3 DNA: TGTGCCATCAGTGTATACCGGGACAGGGGGCGAGAGCAGTACTTC
CDR3 protein: CAISVYRDRGREQYF
J gene: TRBJ2-7
D gene: TRBD1
clone size: .
V gene: TRBV10-3

CDR3 DNA: TGTGCCAGCAGCTTTGGGCGGGGGGGCACAGATACGCAGTATTTT
CDR3 protein: CASSFGRGGTDTQYF
J gene: TRBJ2-3
D gene: TRBD2
clone size: many
V gene: TRBV7-2

CDR3 DNA: TGTGCCAGCAGTTACTCTCGGACTAGCGGGCTTCGCTCCTACAATGAGCAGTTCTTC
CDR3 protein: CASSYSRTSGLRSYNEQFF
J gene: TRBJ2-1
D gene: TRBD2
clone size: few
V gene: TRBV6-2/TRBV6-3

CDR3 DNA: TGTGCCAGCAGCCAAGCAAGGGGTAGCGGCCTAACCTACGAGCAGTACTTC
CDR3 protein: CASSQARGSGLTYEQYF
J gene: TRBJ2-7
D gene: .
clone size: few
V gene: TRBV3-1

CDR3 DNA: TGTGCCACCAGCGGCAGGGGCGGCAATCAGCCCCAGCATTTT
CDR3 protein: CATSGRGGNQPQHF
J gene: TRBJ1-5
D gene: .
clone size: many
V gene: TRBV15

CDR3 DNA: TGTGCCAGCAGCTTGGTCAGGGCCTACAATGAGCAGTTCTTC
CDR3 protein: CASSLVRAYNEQFF
J gene: TRBJ2-1
D gene: .
clone size: few
V gene: TRBV5-6

CDR3 DNA: TGCGCCAGCAGCCCGGGACTAGCGGGAGCATACGAGCAGTACTTC
CDR3 protein: CASSPGLAGAYEQYF
J gene: TRBJ2-7
D gene: TRBD2
clone size: many
V gene: TRBV4-3

CDR3 DNA: TGCAGCGTTGAACAGGGGTTAGCTAACTATGGCTACACCTTC
CDR3 protein: CSVEQGLANYGYTF
J gene: TRBJ1-2
D gene: .
clone size: .
V gene: TRBV29-1

CDR3 DNA: TGTGCCAGCCTTGCAGGGGGTTTATGGGGCCCGAGCACTGAAGCTTTCTTT
CDR3 protein: CASLAGGLWGPSTEAFF
J gene: TRBJ1-1
D gene: TRBD1
clone size: few
V gene: TRBV12-3/TRBV12-4

CDR3 DNA: TGTGCCAGCAGCTTGGGGACAGGGCCGGCTTTCTTT
CDR3 protein: CASSLGTGPAFF
J gene: TRBJ1-1
D gene: TRBD1
clone size: once
V gene: TRBV5-8

CDR3 DNA: TGTGCCAGCAGTCCGGGACTAGTGTTTTTCTACGAGCAGTACTTC
CDR3 protein: CASSPGLVFFYEQYF
J gene: TRBJ2-7
D gene: TRBD2
clone size: few
V gene: TRBV7-2

CDR3 DNA: TGCAGCGTTGGTTCGTCGACAGCGAATTATGGCTACACCTTC
CDR3 protein: CSVGSSTANYGYTF
J gene: TRBJ1-2
D gene: .
clone size: few
V gene: TRBV29-1

CDR3 DNA: TGCAGTGCTGGAGACCGAAGCTCCTACAATGAGCAGTTCTTC
CDR3 protein: CSAGDRSSYNEQFF
J gene: TRBJ2-1
D gene: .
clone size: many
V gene: TRBV20-1

CDR3 DNA: TGTGCCAGCAGTCGCGGACTAGCGGGAGGGCGCGTCTACGAGCAGTACTTC
CDR3 protein: CASSRGLAGGRVYEQYF
J gene: TRBJ2-7
D gene: TRBD2
clone size: many
V gene: TRBV12-3/TRBV12-4

CDR3 DNA: TGTGCCAGCAGCGAGACTAGCGGGGGGTGGCGAGACACCGGGGAGCTGTTTTTT
CDR3 protein: CASSETSGGWRDTGELFF
J gene: TRBJ2-2
D gene: TRBD2
clone size: few
V gene: TRBV5-4

CDR3 DNA: TGTGCCAGCAGAGGACTAGCGGAGACCCAGTACTTC
CDR3 protein: CASRGLAETQYF
J gene: TRBJ2-5
D gene: TRBD2
clone size: many
V gene: TRBV2

CDR3 DNA: TGTGCCATCAGTGACAGGTTTGGGGAGACCCAGTACTTC
CDR3 protein: CAISDRFGETQYF
J gene: TRBJ2-5
D gene: .
clone size: .
V gene: TRBV10-3

CDR3 DNA: TGTGCCAGCAGTGTCCCGGGCCGAGGATCACCCCTCCACTTT
CDR3 protein: CASSVPGRGSPLHF
J gene: TRBJ1-6
D gene: .
clone size: many
V gene: TRBV25-1

CDR3 DNA: TGTGCCAGCAGTTACAAGGACAGGGGGGACACCGGGGAGCTGTTTTTT
CDR3 protein: CASSYKDRGDTGELFF
J gene: TRBJ2-2
D gene: TRBD1
clone size: .
V gene: TRBV6-2/TRBV6-3

CDR3 DNA: TGTGTCAGCAGCCAAACGACAGGGGGTTATTCACCCCTCCACTTT
CDR3 protein: CVSSQTTGGYSPLHF
J gene: TRBJ1-6
D gene: TRBD1
clone size: .
V gene: TRBV3-1

CDR3 DNA: TGCAGCGTTGCGGGACACGATTATGGCTACACCTTC
CDR3 protein: CSVAGHDYGYTF
J gene: TRBJ1-2
D gene: .
clone size: .
V gene: TRBV29-1

CDR3 DNA: TGTGCCAGCAGTGAAGCGTTGAGCGGGGGGCCGACAGATACGCAGTATTTT
CDR3 protein: CASSEALSGGPTDTQYF
J gene: TRBJ2-3
D gene: TRBD2
clone size: .
V gene: TRBV6-1

CDR3 DNA: TGTGCCAGCACGAAGACAGCGAATGAGCAGTTCTTC
CDR3 protein: CASTKTANEQFF
J gene: TRBJ2-1
D gene: .
clone size: few
V gene: TRBV2

CDR3 DNA: TGTGCCAGCAGCTGGCCGGGGACAGGCGGCAACCTTAACATTCAGTACTTC
CDR3 protein: CASSWPGTGGNLNIQYF
J gene: TRBJ2-4
D gene: TRBD1
clone size: .
V gene: TRBV7-2

CDR3 DNA: TGTGCCAGCAGCGTAGGGGGGTCTAAAGGTAACCCCTACGAGCAGTACTTC
CDR3 protein: CASSVGGSKGNPYEQYF
J gene: TRBJ2-7
D gene: .
clone size: few
V gene: TRBV7-2

CDR3 DNA: TGCGCCAGCAGCCAAGTTCCGGTCTCCTACAATGAGCAGTTCTTC
CDR3 protein: CASSQVPVSYNEQFF
J gene: TRBJ2-1
D gene: .
clone size: few
V gene: TRBV4-3